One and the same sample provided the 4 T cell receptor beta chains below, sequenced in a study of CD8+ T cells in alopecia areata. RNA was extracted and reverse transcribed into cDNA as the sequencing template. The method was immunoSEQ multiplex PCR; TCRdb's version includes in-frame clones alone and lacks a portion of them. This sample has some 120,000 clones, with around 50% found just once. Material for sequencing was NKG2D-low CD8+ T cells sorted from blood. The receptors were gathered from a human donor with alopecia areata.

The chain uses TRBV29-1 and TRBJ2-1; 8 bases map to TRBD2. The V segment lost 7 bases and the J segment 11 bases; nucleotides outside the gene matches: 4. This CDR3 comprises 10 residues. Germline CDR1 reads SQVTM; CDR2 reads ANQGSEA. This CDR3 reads CSAVAGQQFF. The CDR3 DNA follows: TGCAGCGCTGTAGCGGGACAGCAGTTCTTC.

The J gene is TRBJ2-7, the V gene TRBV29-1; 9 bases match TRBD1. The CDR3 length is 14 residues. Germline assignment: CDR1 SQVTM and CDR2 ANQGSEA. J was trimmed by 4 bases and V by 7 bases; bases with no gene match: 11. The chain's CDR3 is CSGGSGTGTYEQYF. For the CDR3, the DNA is TGCAGCGGGGGGTCCGGGACAGGGACGTACGAGCAGTACTTC.

The CDR3 region has the DNA TGCAGCGTTGACTGGGGAAATGGCAATCAGCCCCAGCATTTT. This gives the protein CSVDWGNGNQPQHF. The gene calls are TRBV29-1 and TRBJ1-5; D is uncertain. Between the trimmed V and J ends, which lost 3 bases and 2 bases, there was a span of 11 bases. CDR1 is SQVTM and CDR2 is ANQGSEA in the germline V gene. This CDR3 has 14 residues.

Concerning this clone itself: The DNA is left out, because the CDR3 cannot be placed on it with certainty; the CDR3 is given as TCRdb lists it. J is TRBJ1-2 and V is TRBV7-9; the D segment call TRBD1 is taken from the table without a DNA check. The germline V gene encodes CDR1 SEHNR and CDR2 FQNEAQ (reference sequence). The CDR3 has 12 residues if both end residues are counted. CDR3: CASSFGTGSLTF.